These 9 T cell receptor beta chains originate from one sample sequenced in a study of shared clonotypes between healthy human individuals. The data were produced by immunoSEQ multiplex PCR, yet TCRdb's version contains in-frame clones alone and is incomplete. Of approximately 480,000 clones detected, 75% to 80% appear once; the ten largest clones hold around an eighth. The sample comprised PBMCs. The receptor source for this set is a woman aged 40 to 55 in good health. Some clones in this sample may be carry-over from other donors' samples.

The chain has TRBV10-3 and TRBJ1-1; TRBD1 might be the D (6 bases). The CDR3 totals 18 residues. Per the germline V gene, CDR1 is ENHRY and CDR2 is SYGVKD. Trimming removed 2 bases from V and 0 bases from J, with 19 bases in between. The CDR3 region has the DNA TGTGCCATCAGTGAGCTTCCCCTACAGGGAGGGGTGAACACTGAAGCTTTCTTT. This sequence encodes CAISELPLQGGVNTEAFF.

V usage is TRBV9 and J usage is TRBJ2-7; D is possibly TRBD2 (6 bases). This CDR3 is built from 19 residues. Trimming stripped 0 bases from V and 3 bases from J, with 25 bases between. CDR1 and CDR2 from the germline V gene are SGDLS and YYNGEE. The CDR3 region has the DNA TGTGCCAGCAGCGTAGTTTCCGAGCTCCCCCCTTGGAGGGTCTACGAGCAGTACTTC. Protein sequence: CASSVVSELPPWRVYEQYF.

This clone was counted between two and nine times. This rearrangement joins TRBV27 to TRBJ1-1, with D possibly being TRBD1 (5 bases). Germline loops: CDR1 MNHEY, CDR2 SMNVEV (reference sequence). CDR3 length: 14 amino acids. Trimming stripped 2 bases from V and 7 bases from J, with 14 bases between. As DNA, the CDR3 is TGTGCCAGCAGTTTACTGGGGGAAGACATTGAAGCTTTCTTT. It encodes CASSLLGEDIEAFF.

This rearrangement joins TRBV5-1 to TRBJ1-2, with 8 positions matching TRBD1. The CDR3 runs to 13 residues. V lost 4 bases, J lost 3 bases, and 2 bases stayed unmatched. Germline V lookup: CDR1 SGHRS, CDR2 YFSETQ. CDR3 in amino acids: CASSVDRDYGYTF. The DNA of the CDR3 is TGCGCCAGCAGCGTGGACAGGGACTATGGCTACACCTTC.

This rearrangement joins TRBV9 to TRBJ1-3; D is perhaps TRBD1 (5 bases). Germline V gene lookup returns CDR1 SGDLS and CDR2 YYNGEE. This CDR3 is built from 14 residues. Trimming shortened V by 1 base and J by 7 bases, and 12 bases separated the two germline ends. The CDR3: CASSVRGTRNTIYF. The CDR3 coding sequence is TGTGCCAGCAGCGTAAGAGGGACGAGGAACACCATATATTTT.

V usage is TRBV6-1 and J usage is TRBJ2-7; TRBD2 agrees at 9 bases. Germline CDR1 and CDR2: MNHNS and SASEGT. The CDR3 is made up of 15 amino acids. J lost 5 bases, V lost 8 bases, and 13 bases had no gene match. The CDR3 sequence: CASSRREGSENEQYF. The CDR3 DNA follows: TGTGCCAGCTCGCGGCGGGAGGGGTCTGAGAACGAGCAGTACTTC.

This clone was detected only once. The CDR3 loop reads CASSPGQGTLYEQYF. The CDR3 coding sequence is TGTGCCAGCTCACCGGGACAGGGGACACTCTACGAGCAGTACTTC. This chain joins TRBV18 and TRBJ2-7; the match to TRBD1 covers 10 bases. The CDR3 totals 15 residues. CDR1 and CDR2 from the germline V gene are KGHSH and LQKENI. V dropped 3 bases and J dropped 3; count of bases not matched to a gene: 5.

In DNA form, the CDR3 reads TGTGCCAGCTGGTCTACAGATACGCAGTATTTT. This codes for CASWSTDTQYF. This rearrangement joins TRBV7-2 to TRBJ2-3; D ambiguous. Germline CDR1 SGHTA, CDR2 FQGNSA. V was clipped by 8 bases and J by 3 bases, with 6 bases between them. This CDR3 contains 11 residues. Combining the CDR3 with reference TRBV7-2 and TRBJ2-3 gives the whole variable domain GAGVSQSPSNKVTEKGKDVELRCDPISGHTALYWYRQSLGQGLEFLIYFQGNSAPDKSGLPSDRFSAERTGGSVSTLTIQRTQQEDSAVYLCASWSTDTQYFGPGTRLTVL.

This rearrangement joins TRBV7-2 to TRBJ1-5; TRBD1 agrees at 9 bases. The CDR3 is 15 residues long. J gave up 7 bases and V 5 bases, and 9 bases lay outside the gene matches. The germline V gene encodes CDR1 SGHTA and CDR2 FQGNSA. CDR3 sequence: CASSPWTGEDQPQHF. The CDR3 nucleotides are TGTGCCAGCAGCCCGTGGACAGGGGAGGACCAGCCCCAGCATTTT.